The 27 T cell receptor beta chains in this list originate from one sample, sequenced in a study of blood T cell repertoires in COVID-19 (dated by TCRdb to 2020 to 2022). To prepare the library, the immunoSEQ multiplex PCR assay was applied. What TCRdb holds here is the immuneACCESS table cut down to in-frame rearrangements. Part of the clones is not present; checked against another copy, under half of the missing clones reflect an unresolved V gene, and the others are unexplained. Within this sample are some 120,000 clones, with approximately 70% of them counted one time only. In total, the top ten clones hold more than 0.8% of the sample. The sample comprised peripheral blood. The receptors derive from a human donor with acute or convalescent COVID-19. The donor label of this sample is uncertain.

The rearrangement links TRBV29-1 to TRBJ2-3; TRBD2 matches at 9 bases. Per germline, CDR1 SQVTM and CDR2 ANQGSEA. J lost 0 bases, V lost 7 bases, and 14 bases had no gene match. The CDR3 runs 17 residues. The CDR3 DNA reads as TGCAGCGGTAGCGGGGGCCATACTAAATCTAGCACAGATACGCAGTATTTT. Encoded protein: CSGSGGHTKSSTDTQYF.

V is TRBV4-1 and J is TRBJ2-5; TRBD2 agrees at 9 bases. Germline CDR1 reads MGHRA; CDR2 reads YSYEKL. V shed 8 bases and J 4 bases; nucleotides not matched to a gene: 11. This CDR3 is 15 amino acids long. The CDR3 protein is CASGNSGGRTETQYF. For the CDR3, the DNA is TGCGCCAGCGGAAATAGCGGGGGCCGTACAGAGACCCAGTACTTC.

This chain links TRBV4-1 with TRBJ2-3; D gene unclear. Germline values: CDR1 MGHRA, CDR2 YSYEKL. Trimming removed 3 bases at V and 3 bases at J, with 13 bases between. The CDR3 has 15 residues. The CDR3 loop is CASSQTLLRTDTQYF. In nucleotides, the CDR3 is TGCGCCAGCAGCCAGACCCTACTGAGGACAGATACGCAGTATTTT.

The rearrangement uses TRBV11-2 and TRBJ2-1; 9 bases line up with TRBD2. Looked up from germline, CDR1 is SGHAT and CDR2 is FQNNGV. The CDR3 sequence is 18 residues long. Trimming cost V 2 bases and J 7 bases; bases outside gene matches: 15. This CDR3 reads CASSLILAGARLKNEQFF. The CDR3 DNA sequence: TGTGCCAGCAGCTTAATATTAGCGGGGGCCCGCCTGAAGAATGAGCAGTTCTTC.

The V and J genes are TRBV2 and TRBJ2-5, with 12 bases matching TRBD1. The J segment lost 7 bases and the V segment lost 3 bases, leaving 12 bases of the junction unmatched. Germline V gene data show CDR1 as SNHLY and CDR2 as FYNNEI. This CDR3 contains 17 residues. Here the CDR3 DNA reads TGTGCCAGCAGTGATGTTTTGGGACAGGGGGCGAGGGTGACCCAGTACTTC. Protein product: CASSDVLGQGARVTQYF.

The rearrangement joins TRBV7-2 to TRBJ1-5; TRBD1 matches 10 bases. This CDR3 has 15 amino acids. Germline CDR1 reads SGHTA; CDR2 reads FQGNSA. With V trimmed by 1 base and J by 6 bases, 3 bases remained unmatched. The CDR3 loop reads CASSLVGQGGQPQHF. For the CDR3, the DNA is TGTGCCAGCAGCTTAGTAGGACAGGGGGGTCAGCCCCAGCATTTT.

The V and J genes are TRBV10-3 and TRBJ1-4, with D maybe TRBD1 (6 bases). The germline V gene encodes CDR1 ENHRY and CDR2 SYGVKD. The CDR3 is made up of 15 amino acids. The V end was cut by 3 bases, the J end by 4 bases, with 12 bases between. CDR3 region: CAISDPGTSNEKLFF. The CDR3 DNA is TGTGCCATCAGTGACCCCGGGACAAGTAATGAAAAACTGTTTTTT.

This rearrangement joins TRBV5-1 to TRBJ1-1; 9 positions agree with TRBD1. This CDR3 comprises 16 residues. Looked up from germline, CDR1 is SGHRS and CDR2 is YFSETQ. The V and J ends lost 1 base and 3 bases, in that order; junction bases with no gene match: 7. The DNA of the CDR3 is TGCGCCAGCAGCTTGAATGGGGGACAGGGCTACACTGAAGCTTTCTTT. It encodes CASSLNGGQGYTEAFF. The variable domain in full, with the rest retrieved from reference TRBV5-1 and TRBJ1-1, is KAGVTQTPRYLIKTRGQQVTLSCSPISGHRSVSWYQQTPGQGLQFLFEYFSETQRNKGNFPGRFSGRQFSNSRSEMNVSTLELGDSALYLCASSLNGGQGYTEAFFGQGTRLTVV.

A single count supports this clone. The CDR3: CASSYSGRTYNSPLHF. CDR3 bases: TGTGCCAGCAGTTACTCTGGGAGGACATATAATTCACCCCTCCACTTT. The V gene is TRBV6-5, the J gene TRBJ1-6; D may be TRBD1 (5 bases). The CDR3 has 16 residues. V gave up 0 bases and J gave up 4 bases, with 10 bases separating them. The germline gives CDR1 MNHEY, CDR2 SVGAGI.

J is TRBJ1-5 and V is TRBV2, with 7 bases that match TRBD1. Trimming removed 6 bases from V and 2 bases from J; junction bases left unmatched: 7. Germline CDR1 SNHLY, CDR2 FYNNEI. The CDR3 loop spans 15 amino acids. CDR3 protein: CASSADRDGNQPQHF. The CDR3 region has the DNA TGTGCCAGCAGCGCAGACAGGGATGGCAATCAGCCCCAGCATTTT. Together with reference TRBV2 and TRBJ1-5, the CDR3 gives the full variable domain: EPEVTQTPSHQVTQMGQEVILRCVPISNHLYFYWYRQILGQKVEFLVSFYNNEISEKSEIFDDQFSVERPDGSNFTLKIRSTKLEDSAMYFCASSADRDGNQPQHFGDGTRLSIL.

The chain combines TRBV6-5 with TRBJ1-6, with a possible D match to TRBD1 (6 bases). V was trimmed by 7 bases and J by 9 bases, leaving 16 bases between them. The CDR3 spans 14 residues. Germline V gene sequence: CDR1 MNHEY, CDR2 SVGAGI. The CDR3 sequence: CASTQLGGPSPLHF. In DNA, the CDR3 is TGTGCCAGCACCCAATTGGGGGGGCCTTCACCCCTCCACTTT.

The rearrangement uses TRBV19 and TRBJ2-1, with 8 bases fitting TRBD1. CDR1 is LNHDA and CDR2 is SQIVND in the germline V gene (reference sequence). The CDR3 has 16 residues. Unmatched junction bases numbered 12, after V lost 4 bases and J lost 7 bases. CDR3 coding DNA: TGTGCCAGTAGTAACGGACAGGGCCGATCCCGGAATGAGCAGTTCTTC. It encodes CASSNGQGRSRNEQFF.

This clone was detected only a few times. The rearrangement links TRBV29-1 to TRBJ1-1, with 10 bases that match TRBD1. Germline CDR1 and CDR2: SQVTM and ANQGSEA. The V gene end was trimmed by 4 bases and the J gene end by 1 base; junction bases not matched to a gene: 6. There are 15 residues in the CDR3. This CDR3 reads CSVADRGLSNTEAFF. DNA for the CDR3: TGCAGCGTTGCCGACAGGGGGCTTTCGAACACTGAAGCTTTCTTT.

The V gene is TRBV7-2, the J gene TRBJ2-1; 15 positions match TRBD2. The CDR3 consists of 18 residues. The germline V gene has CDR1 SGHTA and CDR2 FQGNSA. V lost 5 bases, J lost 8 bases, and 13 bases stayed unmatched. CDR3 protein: CASSPGLAGGPGSHEQFF. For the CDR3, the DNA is TGTGCCAGCAGCCCAGGACTAGCGGGGGGGCCAGGTTCACATGAGCAGTTCTTC.

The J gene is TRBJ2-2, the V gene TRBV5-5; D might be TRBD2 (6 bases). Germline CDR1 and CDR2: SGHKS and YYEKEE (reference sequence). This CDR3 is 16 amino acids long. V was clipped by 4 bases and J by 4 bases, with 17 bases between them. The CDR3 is CASSARWRGGTGELFF. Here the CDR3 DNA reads TGTGCCAGCAGCGCACGCTGGCGGGGCGGCACCGGGGAGCTGTTTTTT.

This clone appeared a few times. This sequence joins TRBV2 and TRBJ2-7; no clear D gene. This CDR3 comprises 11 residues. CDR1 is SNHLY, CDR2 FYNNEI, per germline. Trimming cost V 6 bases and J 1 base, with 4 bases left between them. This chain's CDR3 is CASSLSYEQYV. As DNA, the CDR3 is TGTGCCAGCAGCCTTTCCTACGAGCAGTACGTC.

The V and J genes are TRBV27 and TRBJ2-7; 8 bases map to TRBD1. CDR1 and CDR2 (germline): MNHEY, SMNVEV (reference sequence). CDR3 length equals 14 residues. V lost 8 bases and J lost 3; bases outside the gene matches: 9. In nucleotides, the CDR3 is TGTGCCAGCGCCCCTGGAACAGGGGGCTACGAGCAGTACTTC. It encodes CASAPGTGGYEQYF.

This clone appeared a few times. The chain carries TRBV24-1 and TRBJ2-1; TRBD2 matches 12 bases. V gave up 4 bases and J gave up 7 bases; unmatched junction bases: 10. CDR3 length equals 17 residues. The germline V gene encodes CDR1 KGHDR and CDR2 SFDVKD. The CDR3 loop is CATSDSTLAGGSNEQFF. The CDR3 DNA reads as TGTGCCACCAGTGACTCCACACTAGCGGGGGGATCTAATGAGCAGTTCTTC.

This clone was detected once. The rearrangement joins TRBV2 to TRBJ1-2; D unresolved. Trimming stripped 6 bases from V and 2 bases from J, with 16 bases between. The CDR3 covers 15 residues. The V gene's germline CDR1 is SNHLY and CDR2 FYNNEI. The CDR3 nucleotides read TGTGCCAGCAGCCCTGAGGGTATTAAGAACTATGGCTACACCTTC. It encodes CASSPEGIKNYGYTF.

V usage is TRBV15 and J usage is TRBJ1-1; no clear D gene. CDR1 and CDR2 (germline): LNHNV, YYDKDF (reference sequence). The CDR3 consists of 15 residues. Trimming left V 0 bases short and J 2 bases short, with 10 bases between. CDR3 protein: CATSRDRGGNTEAFF. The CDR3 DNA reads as TGTGCCACCAGCAGAGATCGAGGCGGAAACACTGAAGCTTTCTTT.

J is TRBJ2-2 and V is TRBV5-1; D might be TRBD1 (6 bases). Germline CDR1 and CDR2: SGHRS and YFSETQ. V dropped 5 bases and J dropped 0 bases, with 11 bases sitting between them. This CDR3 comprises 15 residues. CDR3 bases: TGCGCCAGCAGGCAGGGGACAACGAACACCGGGGAGCTGTTTTTT. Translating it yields CASRQGTTNTGELFF.

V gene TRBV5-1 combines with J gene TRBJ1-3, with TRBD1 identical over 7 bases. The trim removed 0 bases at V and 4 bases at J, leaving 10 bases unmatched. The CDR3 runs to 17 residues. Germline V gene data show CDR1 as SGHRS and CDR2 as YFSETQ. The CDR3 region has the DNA TGCGCCAGCAGCTTGGATCCCGACAGGGCGGGAGGAAACACCATATATTTT. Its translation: CASSLDPDRAGGNTIYF.

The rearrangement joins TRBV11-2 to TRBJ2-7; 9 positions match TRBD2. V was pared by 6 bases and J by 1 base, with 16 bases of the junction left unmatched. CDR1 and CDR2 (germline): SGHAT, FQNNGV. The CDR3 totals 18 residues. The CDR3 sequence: CASSKLSGGWGLSYEQYF. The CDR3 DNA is TGTGCCAGCAGTAAACTAAGCGGGGGGTGGGGTTTATCCTACGAGCAGTACTTC.

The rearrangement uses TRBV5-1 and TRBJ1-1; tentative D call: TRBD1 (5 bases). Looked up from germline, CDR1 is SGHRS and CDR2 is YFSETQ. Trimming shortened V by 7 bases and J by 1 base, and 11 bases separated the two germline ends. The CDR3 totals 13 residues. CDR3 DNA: TGCGCCAGCGCGGTCCAGGGGAACACTGAAGCTTTCTTT. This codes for CASAVQGNTEAFF.

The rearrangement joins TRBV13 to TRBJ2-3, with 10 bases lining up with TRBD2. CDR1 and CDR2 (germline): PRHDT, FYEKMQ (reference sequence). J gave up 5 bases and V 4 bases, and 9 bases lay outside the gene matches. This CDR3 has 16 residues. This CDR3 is CASSYPLAGDEDTQYF. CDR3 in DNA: TGTGCCAGCAGCTACCCTCTAGCGGGGGATGAAGATACGCAGTATTTT.

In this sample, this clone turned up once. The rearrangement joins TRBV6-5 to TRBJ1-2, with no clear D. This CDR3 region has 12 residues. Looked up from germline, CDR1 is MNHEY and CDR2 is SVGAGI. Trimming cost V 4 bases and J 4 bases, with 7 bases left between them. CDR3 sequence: CASSSQLYGYTF. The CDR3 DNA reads TGTGCCAGCAGTTCACAGCTCTATGGCTACACCTTC.

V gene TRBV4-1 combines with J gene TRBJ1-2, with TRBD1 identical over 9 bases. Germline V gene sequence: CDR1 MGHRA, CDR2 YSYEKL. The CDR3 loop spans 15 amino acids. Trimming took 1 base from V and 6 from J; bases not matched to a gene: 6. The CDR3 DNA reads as TGCGCCAGCAGCCAAGGGGACAGGGATTTGGATGGCTACACCTTC. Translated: CASSQGDRDLDGYTF.